The 6 T cell receptor beta chains presented below share a single source sample, sequenced in a study of PD-L1 blockade in urothelial cancer. Generated by immunoSEQ multiplex PCR, the TCRdb table keeps only in-frame clones and is missing some. The profile covers more than 90,000 clones, with approximately 90% appearing a single time and approximately 3.5% taken by the ten largest. Indicated time point: peripheral blood 6 weeks after treatment start. Here the sequenced sample was PBMCs, taken around atezolizumab (anti-PD-L1) treatment. Receptors were obtained from a man aged 55 to 70 with urothelial cancer.

This chain joins TRBV13 and TRBJ2-2; possible D gene TRBD2, 6 bases. V gave up 3 bases and J gave up 6 bases, with 14 bases separating them. Germline V gives CDR1 PRHDT, CDR2 FYEKMQ (reference sequence). The CDR3 is 15 amino acids. The CDR3 here is CASSLVREAAGELFF. The CDR3 nucleotides read TGTGCCAGCAGCTTGGTGCGGGAAGCCGCCGGGGAGCTGTTTTTT.

The chain employs TRBV11-2 and TRBJ2-1, with 7 bases aligning to TRBD2. Germline V gene data show CDR1 as SGHAT and CDR2 as FQNNGV. This CDR3 is 14 amino acids long. V was clipped by 3 bases and J by 7 bases; unmatched bases: 6. CDR3 in amino acids: CASSFTPGGNEQFF. DNA of the CDR3: TGTGCCAGCAGCTTTACCCCCGGGGGGAATGAGCAGTTCTTC.

The V call is TRBV30, the J call TRBJ1-5, with D unclear. Germline V gene lookup returns CDR1 GTSNPN and CDR2 SVGIG (reference sequence). The CDR3 contains 15 residues. With 0 bases removed from V and 0 bases from J, the gap between germline ends came to 9 bases. Here the CDR3 DNA reads TGTGCCTGGAGTGTAACCGGTTATAGCAATCAGCCCCAGCATTTT. This sequence encodes CAWSVTGYSNQPQHF.

V and J are TRBV5-1 and TRBJ2-7, with 10 positions matching TRBD2. Trimming cost V 3 bases and J 4 bases; bases outside gene matches: 10. There are 16 residues in the CDR3. From germline, CDR1 is SGHRS and CDR2 YFSETQ. Here the CDR3 reads CASSSDLAGGPYEQYF. DNA for the CDR3: TGCGCCAGCAGCTCCGATTTAGCGGGAGGACCATACGAGCAGTACTTC.

The chain links TRBV5-1 to TRBJ1-4; 11 bases are shared with TRBD1. The CDR3 is made up of 15 amino acids. With V trimmed by 6 bases and J by 8 bases, 9 bases remained unmatched. Germline CDR1 reads SGHRS; CDR2 reads YFSETQ. The DNA of the CDR3 is TGCGCCAGCAAACCCCCGGGACAGGGGGGAGAAAAACTGTTTTTT. Protein: CASKPPGQGGEKLFF.

This clone was seen once. The gene calls are TRBV7-8 and TRBJ2-2; D remains ambiguous. CDR1 is SGHVS, CDR2 FQNEAQ, per germline. V was pared by 3 bases and J by 4 bases, with 15 bases between. This CDR3 has 16 residues. CDR3 residues: CASSLHLADSTGELFF. CDR3 DNA sequence: TGTGCCAGCAGCTTGCATCTGGCAGACTCCACCGGGGAGCTGTTTTTT.